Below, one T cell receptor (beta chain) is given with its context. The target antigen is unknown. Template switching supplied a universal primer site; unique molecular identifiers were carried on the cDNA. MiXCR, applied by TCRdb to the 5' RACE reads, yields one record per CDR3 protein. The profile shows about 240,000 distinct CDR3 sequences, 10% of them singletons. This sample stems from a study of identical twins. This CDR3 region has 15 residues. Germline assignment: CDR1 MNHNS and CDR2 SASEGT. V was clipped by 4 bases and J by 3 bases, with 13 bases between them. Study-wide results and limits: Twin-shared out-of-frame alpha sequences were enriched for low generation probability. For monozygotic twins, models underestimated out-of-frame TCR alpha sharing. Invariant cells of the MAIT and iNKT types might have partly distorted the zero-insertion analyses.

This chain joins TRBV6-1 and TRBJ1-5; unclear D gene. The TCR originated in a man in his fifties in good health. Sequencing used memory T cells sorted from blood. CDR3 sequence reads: CASSALYVFNQPQHF. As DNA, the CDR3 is TGTGCCAGCAGTGCCCTGTATGTTTTCAATCAGCCCCAGCATTTT.